Following are 9 T cell receptor beta chains from one sample sequenced in a study of cytomegalovirus exposure and HLA in healthy donors. In the PCR, 60 Vbeta and 13 Jbeta primers were used. Method: immunoSEQ multiplex PCR; TCRdb's copy keeps in-frame clones and lacks some. In the table there are approximately 140,000 clones, about 80% of which are singletons. Sequenced material: PBMCs. The receptors derive from a boy aged 2 to 10 in good health and CMV-seronegative.

The CDR3 DNA reads TGTGCCAGCAGCTCACTCCGGGACACCTACACTGAAGCTTTCTTT. Protein: CASSSLRDTYTEAFF. V usage is TRBV5-4 and J usage is TRBJ1-1, with D possibly being TRBD1 (6 bases). The germline V and J ends were trimmed by 3 bases and 3 bases, with 15 bases remaining between them. The CDR3 sequence is 15 residues long. Germline values: CDR1 SGHNT, CDR2 YYREEE (reference sequence).

The chain carries TRBV19 and TRBJ2-1; D remains ambiguous. Germline CDR1 LNHDA, CDR2 SQIVND (reference sequence). V dropped 5 bases and J dropped 4 bases, with 9 bases sitting between them. The CDR3 contains 13 residues. The CDR3 loop reads CASSSEPYNEQFF. The CDR3 DNA is TGTGCCAGTAGTTCGGAGCCTTACAATGAGCAGTTCTTC.

The chain has TRBV7-2 and TRBJ2-3, with 11 bases aligning to TRBD2. J gave up 3 bases and V 4 bases, and 6 bases lay outside the gene matches. Per the germline V gene, CDR1 is SGHTA and CDR2 is FQGNSA. This CDR3 comprises 16 residues. CDR3 residues: CASSYGTSGRTDTQYF. Here the CDR3 DNA reads TGTGCCAGCAGCTATGGCACTAGCGGGAGAACAGATACGCAGTATTTT. Complete variable domain (other parts from reference TRBV7-2 and TRBJ2-3): GAGVSQSPSNKVTEKGKDVELRCDPISGHTALYWYRQSLGQGLEFLIYFQGNSAPDKSGLPSDRFSAERTGGSVSTLTIQRTQQEDSAVYLCASSYGTSGRTDTQYFGPGTRLTVL.

This chain uses TRBV27 with TRBJ2-5, with 8 bases that match TRBD2. J gave up 4 bases and V 1 base, and 5 bases lay outside the gene matches. This CDR3 comprises 15 residues. From germline, CDR1 is MNHEY and CDR2 SMNVEV (reference sequence). The CDR3 DNA sequence: TGTGCCAGCAGTTTATACGGGGGGGCCGGAGAGACCCAGTACTTC. As protein: CASSLYGGAGETQYF.

The V gene is TRBV6-6, the J gene TRBJ2-5, with D tentatively TRBD2 (7 bases). This CDR3 is built from 16 residues. Germline lookup yields CDR1 MNHNY and CDR2 SVGAGI (reference sequence). V was clipped by 6 bases and J by 1 base, with 18 bases between them. CDR3 sequence: CASSLLLRGLQETQYF. DNA of the CDR3: TGTGCCAGCAGCCTCCTTTTGCGGGGGCTCCAAGAGACCCAGTACTTC.

J is TRBJ1-1 and V is TRBV19; D possibly corresponds to TRBD1 (5 bases). The CDR3 has 16 amino acids. Germline CDR1 is LNHDA and CDR2 is SQIVND (reference sequence). The germline V and J ends were trimmed by 3 bases and 0 bases, with 14 bases remaining between them. CDR3 sequence: CASSIKGRDLNTEAFF. The CDR3 DNA sequence: TGTGCCAGTAGTATTAAGGGCAGGGACTTGAACACTGAAGCTTTCTTT.

There are a few counts of this clone. The V call is TRBV6-5, the J call TRBJ1-6; no firm D call. This CDR3 is built from 13 residues. V lost 0 bases and J 14 bases, leaving 11 bases between the germline ends. Germline CDR1 MNHEY, CDR2 SVGAGI. The chain's CDR3 is CASSYSRTQSLHF. The CDR3 nucleotides read TGTGCCAGCAGTTACTCGAGGACTCAATCCCTCCACTTT.

V usage is TRBV10-3 and J usage is TRBJ1-4; D is unclear. The V and J ends lost 3 bases and 6 bases respectively, with 8 bases between them. Germline V gene lookup returns CDR1 ENHRY and CDR2 SYGVKD. The CDR3 is 13 residues long. The CDR3 reads CAISDHLDEKLFF. The DNA of the CDR3 is TGTGCCATCAGTGACCATTTAGATGAAAAACTGTTTTTT.

The rearrangement joins TRBV4-1 to TRBJ1-1, with D perhaps TRBD1 (5 bases). This CDR3 has 15 residues. V gave up 1 base and J gave up 3 bases, with 12 bases separating them. The germline V gene encodes CDR1 MGHRA and CDR2 YSYEKL. The chain's CDR3 is CASSQVQGKDTEAFF. CDR3 nucleotide sequence: TGCGCCAGCAGCCAAGTCCAGGGCAAGGACACTGAAGCTTTCTTT.